Listed below are T cell receptor beta chains from one sample, sequenced in a study of blood T cell repertoires in COVID-19. Generated by immunoSEQ multiplex PCR, the TCRdb table keeps only in-frame clones and is missing some. The repertoire includes fewer than 50,000 clones, around 90% of them detected once, and 25% to 30% sits in the top ten. The sample consisted of peripheral blood. The receptors were sampled from a man aged 60-69 years with active or convalescent COVID-19. Each CDR3 is given with its conserved first and last residue. Each record gives: J gene, D gene, clone size, V gene, CDR3 DNA, CDR3 protein. A D gene is named only where the DNA matches it firmly. Where a row states a size, it is once, few, many or the class of an expanded clone; other rows omit it.

J gene: TRBJ2-5; D gene: TRBD1; clone size: NA; V gene: TRBV19; CDR3 DNA: TGTGCCAGTAGTAGGGACAGGGCGGAAGAGACCCAGTACTTC; CDR3 protein: CASSRDRAEETQYF
J gene: TRBJ1-1; D gene: NA; clone size: once; V gene: TRBV3-1/TRBV3-2; CDR3 DNA: TGTGCCAGCAGCCAAGGGGGCCTGAACACTGAAGCTTTCTTT; CDR3 protein: CASSQGGLNTEAFF
J gene: TRBJ2-7; D gene: NA; clone size: NA; V gene: TRBV18; CDR3 DNA: TGTGCCAGCTCCCCGGGGGTCCCCTCTTCCTACGAGCAGTACTTC; CDR3 protein: CASSPGVPSSYEQYF
J gene: TRBJ1-2; D gene: NA; clone size: NA; V gene: TRBV9; CDR3 DNA: TGTGCCAGCAGGGGCGGGGTAGCGGTTGGCTACACCTTC; CDR3 protein: CASRGGVAVGYTF
J gene: TRBJ1-5; D gene: NA; clone size: NA; V gene: TRBV5-1; CDR3 DNA: TGCGCCAGCAGGCTCGGGACAACCGTCAATCAGCCCCAGCATTTT; CDR3 protein: CASRLGTTVNQPQHF
J gene: TRBJ2-7; D gene: NA; clone size: few; V gene: TRBV6-6; CDR3 DNA: TGTGCCAGCACCCGTACTGGCGAGCAGTACTTC; CDR3 protein: CASTRTGEQYF
J gene: TRBJ2-2; D gene: NA; clone size: NA; V gene: TRBV28; CDR3 DNA: TGTGCCAGCAGCACACCCACCGGGGAGCTGTTTTTT; CDR3 protein: CASSTPTGELFF
J gene: TRBJ2-7; D gene: NA; clone size: NA; V gene: TRBV20-1; CDR3 DNA: TGCAGTGCTAGCGGACTCTACGAGCAGTACTTC; CDR3 protein: CSASGLYEQYF
J gene: TRBJ2-7; D gene: NA; clone size: NA; V gene: TRBV6-5; CDR3 DNA: TGTGCCAGCAGTCAGCTCAGGGGCGCCGAGCAGTACTTC; CDR3 protein: CASSQLRGAEQYF
J gene: TRBJ2-3; D gene: TRBD1; clone size: NA; V gene: TRBV9; CDR3 DNA: TGTGCCAGCAGCTCCCACAGGGGGAGCACAGATACGCAGTATTTT; CDR3 protein: CASSSHRGSTDTQYF
J gene: TRBJ2-7; D gene: TRBD1; clone size: NA; V gene: TRBV5-1; CDR3 DNA: TGCGCCAGCAGCTTGGGGCAGGGGGCTTACGAGCAGTACTTC; CDR3 protein: CASSLGQGAYEQYF
J gene: TRBJ1-3; D gene: NA; clone size: NA; V gene: TRBV10-3; CDR3 DNA: TGTGCCATCAGTGCCATCGAAGCCTCTGGAAACACCATATATTTT; CDR3 protein: CAISAIEASGNTIYF
J gene: TRBJ2-7; D gene: TRBD1; clone size: NA; V gene: TRBV28; CDR3 DNA: TGTGCCAGCAGTAGACCCGGGACAGGAATCTACGAGCAGTACTTC; CDR3 protein: CASSRPGTGIYEQYF
J gene: TRBJ2-7; D gene: NA; clone size: NA; V gene: TRBV5-1; CDR3 DNA: TGCGCCAGCAGTCGGCAGGGGCCCTACGAGCAGTACTTC; CDR3 protein: CASSRQGPYEQYF
J gene: TRBJ2-5; D gene: NA; clone size: NA; V gene: TRBV2; CDR3 DNA: TGTGCCAGCAGTGACCGAGCGACGGGGAGAGGGGAGACCCAGTACTTC; CDR3 protein: CASSDRATGRGETQYF
J gene: TRBJ1-6; D gene: NA; clone size: once; V gene: TRBV30; CDR3 DNA: TGTGCCTGGAGCGCTCCTTCAGGGCAGCCCGGCCATTCACCCCTCCACTTT; CDR3 protein: CAWSAPSGQPGHSPLHF
J gene: TRBJ2-3; D gene: NA; clone size: NA; V gene: TRBV9; CDR3 DNA: TGTGCCAGCAGCGTTGAGGGCGGGAGCACAGATACGCAGTATTTT; CDR3 protein: CASSVEGGSTDTQYF
J gene: TRBJ2-2; D gene: TRBD1; clone size: NA; V gene: TRBV3-1/TRBV3-2; CDR3 DNA: TGTGCCAGCAGCCTCCGATCCCGGACAGGGAACACCGGGGAGCTGTTTTTT; CDR3 protein: CASSLRSRTGNTGELFF
J gene: TRBJ2-5; D gene: NA; clone size: once; V gene: TRBV19; CDR3 DNA: TGTGCCAGTAGTATAGGTGATCCCCAGGAGACCCAGTACTTC; CDR3 protein: CASSIGDPQETQYF
J gene: TRBJ2-7; D gene: NA; clone size: few; V gene: TRBV10-1; CDR3 DNA: TGCGCCAGCAGTGAGACAGGTTTCTACGAGCAGTACTTC; CDR3 protein: CASSETGFYEQYF
J gene: TRBJ2-1; D gene: TRBD2; clone size: NA; V gene: TRBV18; CDR3 DNA: TGTGCCAGCTCACCAAATAGCGGGAGCAATGAGCAGTTCTTC; CDR3 protein: CASSPNSGSNEQFF
J gene: TRBJ2-1; D gene: NA; clone size: NA; V gene: TRBV6-2/TRBV6-3; CDR3 DNA: TGTGCCAGCAGTTACCGGGGAGCCTCCTACAATGAGCAGTTCTTC; CDR3 protein: CASSYRGASYNEQFF
J gene: TRBJ2-2; D gene: TRBD2; clone size: NA; V gene: TRBV5-4; CDR3 DNA: TGTGCCAGCAGCGCAACTAGCGGCGGCGGCGGGGAGCTGTTTTTT; CDR3 protein: CASSATSGGGGELFF
J gene: TRBJ2-3; D gene: NA; clone size: NA; V gene: TRBV21-1; CDR3 DNA: TGTGCCAGCAGCAAAGGAGGGCTATGGGGCACAGATACGCAGTATTTT; CDR3 protein: CASSKGGLWGTDTQYF
J gene: TRBJ2-7; D gene: TRBD1; clone size: NA; V gene: TRBV6-5; CDR3 DNA: TGTGCCAGCAGACGGACAGGGCACTACGAGCAGTACTTC; CDR3 protein: CASRRTGHYEQYF
J gene: TRBJ2-3; D gene: TRBD2; clone size: once; V gene: TRBV7-9; CDR3 DNA: TGTGCCAGCAGCTTTTTGGGGACTAGCGGCACAGATACGCAGTATTTT; CDR3 protein: CASSFLGTSGTDTQYF
J gene: TRBJ2-1; D gene: TRBD2; clone size: NA; V gene: TRBV9; CDR3 DNA: TGTGCCAGCAGCGTAGTGTCGGGGGGGTCCAATGAGCAGTTCTTC; CDR3 protein: CASSVVSGGSNEQFF
J gene: TRBJ2-5; D gene: TRBD1; clone size: once; V gene: TRBV28; CDR3 DNA: TGTGCCAGCAATACTGGAAGCCCTTCCAGGGGGCGGGGTGGGAAGACCCAGTACTTC; CDR3 protein: CASNTGSPSRGRGGKTQYF
J gene: TRBJ1-2; D gene: TRBD1; clone size: NA; V gene: TRBV18; CDR3 DNA: TGTGCCAGCTCACCACTGGCAGGGGGACAGGGGACGATACGCTATGGCTACACCTTC; CDR3 protein: CASSPLAGGQGTIRYGYTF
J gene: TRBJ2-7; D gene: TRBD2; clone size: NA; V gene: TRBV7-8; CDR3 DNA: TGTGCCAGCAGCTTGGGTCTAGCGGGAAGATACGAGCAGTACTTC; CDR3 protein: CASSLGLAGRYEQYF
J gene: TRBJ2-1; D gene: NA; clone size: NA; V gene: TRBV21-1; CDR3 DNA: TGTGCCAGCAGCAAAAGGACTAGCGGGAGCAATGAGCAGTTCTTC; CDR3 protein: CASSKRTSGSNEQFF
J gene: TRBJ2-1; D gene: NA; clone size: NA; V gene: TRBV24-1; CDR3 DNA: TGTGCCACCAGTGACCCCAACAGTTTCGGATACAATGAGCAGTTCTTC; CDR3 protein: CATSDPNSFGYNEQFF
J gene: TRBJ2-7; D gene: TRBD1; clone size: few; V gene: TRBV28; CDR3 DNA: TGTGCCAGCAGACCAGGACAGGGGATATACGAGCAGTACTTC; CDR3 protein: CASRPGQGIYEQYF
J gene: TRBJ2-5; D gene: TRBD2; clone size: NA; V gene: TRBV5-4; CDR3 DNA: TGTGCCAGCAGCCCGGGGGGACTAGCGGGAGAAGAGACCCAGTACTTC; CDR3 protein: CASSPGGLAGEETQYF
J gene: TRBJ2-7; D gene: TRBD2; clone size: NA; V gene: TRBV6-4; CDR3 DNA: TGTGCCAGAACCGGGACTAGCTCCTACGAGCAGTACTTC; CDR3 protein: CARTGTSSYEQYF
J gene: TRBJ1-1; D gene: NA; clone size: NA; V gene: TRBV28; CDR3 DNA: TGTGCCAGCAGTTTCCCCCGGAGAGAAGCTTTCTTT; CDR3 protein: CASSFPRREAFF
J gene: TRBJ2-3; D gene: NA; clone size: once; V gene: TRBV4-2; CDR3 DNA: TGTGCCAGCAGCCAATCCACTAGTCCCCGGCCACAAGATACGCAGTATTTT; CDR3 protein: CASSQSTSPRPQDTQYF
J gene: TRBJ2-7; D gene: TRBD2; clone size: NA; V gene: TRBV29-1; CDR3 DNA: TGCAGCGTTGTCGCAGCGGGAGAACCACGCTACGAGCAGTACTTC; CDR3 protein: CSVVAAGEPRYEQYF
J gene: TRBJ2-7; D gene: TRBD1; clone size: NA; V gene: TRBV6-6; CDR3 DNA: TGTGCCAGCAGTCACAGGGGTGGCGAGCAGTACTTC; CDR3 protein: CASSHRGGEQYF
J gene: TRBJ2-3; D gene: TRBD1; clone size: NA; V gene: TRBV5-8; CDR3 DNA: TGTGCCAGCAGCTCGAATGGACAGGGGACAGATACGCAGTATTTT; CDR3 protein: CASSSNGQGTDTQYF
J gene: TRBJ2-7; D gene: NA; clone size: NA; V gene: TRBV27; CDR3 DNA: TGTGCCAGCAGTTTGGTATTGGGGGCGAGCTACGAGCAGTACTTC; CDR3 protein: CASSLVLGASYEQYF